A selection of T cell receptor beta chains follows, all from one sample in a study of PD-1 blockade in classical Hodgkin lymphoma. Libraries were prepared by immunoSEQ multiplex PCR; TCRdb keeps only in-frame clonotypes and omits some of them. The sample holds thousands of clones, 75% to 80% seen once. Sequenced here: CD4+ T cells from blood, sampled at baseline. Receptor source: a human donor with classical Hodgkin lymphoma. The CDR3 runs from the conserved cysteine through the conserved F or W. The order of the fields is clone size, D gene, V gene, J gene, CDR3 DNA, CDR3 protein. D genes are given only for firm matches. Clone size, where shown, is once, few, many, or a class for clones that have expanded.

clone size: .
D gene: .
V gene: TRBV7-5
J gene: TRBJ2-7
CDR3 DNA: TGTGCCAGAAGCTTCACCTACGAGCAGTACTTC
CDR3 protein: CARSFTYEQYF

clone size: .
D gene: .
V gene: TRBV18
J gene: TRBJ1-1
CDR3 DNA: TGTGCCAGCTCGCCCGGCACTGAAGCTTTCTTT
CDR3 protein: CASSPGTEAFF

clone size: .
D gene: .
V gene: TRBV5-1
J gene: TRBJ2-2
CDR3 DNA: TGCGCCAGCAGCTTGGTTCAGGGAGTAATCACCGGGGAGCTGTTTTTT
CDR3 protein: CASSLVQGVITGELFF

clone size: .
D gene: .
V gene: TRBV2
J gene: TRBJ2-3
CDR3 DNA: TGTGCCAGCAGACCAAGCACAGATACGCAGTATTTT
CDR3 protein: CASRPSTDTQYF

clone size: .
D gene: .
V gene: TRBV5-1
J gene: TRBJ2-1
CDR3 DNA: TGCGCCAGCAGCTCGGAGACAGGCAAGACGTTCTTC
CDR3 protein: CASSSETGKTFF

clone size: .
D gene: .
V gene: TRBV27
J gene: TRBJ1-2
CDR3 DNA: TGTGCCAGCAGAAGGGTGGGGGCTAACTATGGCTACACCTTC
CDR3 protein: CASRRVGANYGYTF

clone size: .
D gene: .
V gene: TRBV28
J gene: TRBJ1-1
CDR3 DNA: TGTGCCAGCAGTCTGCGCCAAGAAGCTTTCTTT
CDR3 protein: CASSLRQEAFF

clone size: .
D gene: .
V gene: TRBV27
J gene: TRBJ1-1
CDR3 DNA: TGTGCCAGCAGTTCTAATATGAACACTGAAGCTTTCTTT
CDR3 protein: CASSSNMNTEAFF

clone size: .
D gene: .
V gene: TRBV4-1
J gene: TRBJ1-5
CDR3 DNA: TGCGCCAGCAGCCAAGATGCAGGGAAGAGCAATCAGCCCCAGCATTTT
CDR3 protein: CASSQDAGKSNQPQHF

clone size: .
D gene: TRBD2
V gene: TRBV5-1
J gene: TRBJ2-7
CDR3 DNA: TGCGCCAGCACCCCTAGCGGGGTAAGCTCCTACGAGCAGTACTTC
CDR3 protein: CASTPSGVSSYEQYF

clone size: .
D gene: .
V gene: TRBV6-1
J gene: TRBJ1-5
CDR3 DNA: TGTGCCAGCAGGGAATGGGACATTGAGCAGCCCCAGCATTTT
CDR3 protein: CASREWDIEQPQHF

clone size: .
D gene: .
V gene: TRBV4-1
J gene: TRBJ2-3
CDR3 DNA: TGCGCCAGCAGCCCGGGAACGGTAAACACAGATACGCAGTATTTT
CDR3 protein: CASSPGTVNTDTQYF

clone size: .
D gene: TRBD2
V gene: TRBV5-4
J gene: TRBJ2-1
CDR3 DNA: TGTGCCAGCAAACTAGCGGGGGTGAACAATGAGCAGTTCTTC
CDR3 protein: CASKLAGVNNEQFF

clone size: .
D gene: .
V gene: TRBV18
J gene: TRBJ1-6
CDR3 DNA: TGTGCCAGCTCACCTAGATCTGCAGGGTCAGGTTCACCCCTCCACTTT
CDR3 protein: CASSPRSAGSGSPLHF

clone size: .
D gene: TRBD1
V gene: TRBV6-4
J gene: TRBJ2-3
CDR3 DNA: TGTGCCAGCAGTGACTTTTGGGACAGGGGGATTCTGGTAGAAGATACGCAGTATTTT
CDR3 protein: CASSDFWDRGILVEDTQYF

clone size: .
D gene: TRBD2
V gene: TRBV10-3
J gene: TRBJ2-1
CDR3 DNA: TGTGCCATGACTAGCGGGGGGGGTAATGAGCAGTTCTTC
CDR3 protein: CAMTSGGGNEQFF

clone size: .
D gene: TRBD2
V gene: TRBV10-3
J gene: TRBJ2-5
CDR3 DNA: TGTGCCCTAAAGCTAACTAGCGGATCCAACCAAGAGACCCAGTACTTC
CDR3 protein: CALKLTSGSNQETQYF

clone size: .
D gene: .
V gene: TRBV7-2
J gene: TRBJ1-6
CDR3 DNA: TGTGCCAGCAGATCAACTCCGGGTTCTACTAATTCACCCCTCCACTTT
CDR3 protein: CASRSTPGSTNSPLHF

clone size: few
D gene: .
V gene: TRBV6-1
J gene: TRBJ1-1
CDR3 DNA: TGTGCCAGCAGCCGAGGCCTGAACACTGAAGCTTTCTTT
CDR3 protein: CASSRGLNTEAFF

clone size: once
D gene: .
V gene: TRBV5-1
J gene: TRBJ2-1
CDR3 DNA: TGCGCCAGCAGCTCCTTAGTCGGGGTTCCCTACAATGAGCAGTTCTTC
CDR3 protein: CASSSLVGVPYNEQFF

clone size: .
D gene: TRBD2
V gene: TRBV5-1
J gene: TRBJ2-1
CDR3 DNA: TGCGCCAGCAGCTATAGCGGGAGTTCCTACAATGAGCAGTTCTTC
CDR3 protein: CASSYSGSSYNEQFF

clone size: .
D gene: TRBD1
V gene: TRBV28
J gene: TRBJ1-6
CDR3 DNA: TGTGCCAGCAGATCCGGTATCGGGACAGGGACATCACCCCTCCACTTT
CDR3 protein: CASRSGIGTGTSPLHF

clone size: .
D gene: .
V gene: TRBV7-3
J gene: TRBJ1-1
CDR3 DNA: TGTGCCAGCAGCTTAATTATAATCGGGGGCTCGGGCACTGAAGCTTTCTTT
CDR3 protein: CASSLIIIGGSGTEAFF

clone size: .
D gene: TRBD1
V gene: TRBV19
J gene: TRBJ2-1
CDR3 DNA: TGTGCCAGTAGTATATCGGACAGGGGGTACAATGAGCAGTTCTTC
CDR3 protein: CASSISDRGYNEQFF

clone size: few
D gene: .
V gene: TRBV5-1
J gene: TRBJ2-1
CDR3 DNA: TGCGCCAGCAGCTTGTTGTCAAATGGCAATGAGCAGTTCTTC
CDR3 protein: CASSLLSNGNEQFF

clone size: few
D gene: TRBD2
V gene: TRBV5-1
J gene: TRBJ2-5
CDR3 DNA: TGCGCCAGCAGCACCGGTGCTAGCGGGATTGAGACCCAGTACTTC
CDR3 protein: CASSTGASGIETQYF

clone size: .
D gene: TRBD1
V gene: TRBV2
J gene: TRBJ1-6
CDR3 DNA: TGTGCCAGCACCGGGGCAGGGGGCAGATCCTATAATTCACCCCTCCACTTT
CDR3 protein: CASTGAGGRSYNSPLHF

clone size: .
D gene: .
V gene: TRBV11-3
J gene: TRBJ1-1
CDR3 DNA: TGTGCCAGCAGCTTAGGGGGAGAAGGGAACACTGAAGCTTTCTTT
CDR3 protein: CASSLGGEGNTEAFF

clone size: .
D gene: .
V gene: TRBV19
J gene: TRBJ1-2
CDR3 DNA: TGTGCCAGTCGCGCCCGGGAGGGGAACTATGGCTACACCTTC
CDR3 protein: CASRAREGNYGYTF

clone size: .
D gene: .
V gene: TRBV6-1
J gene: TRBJ1-2
CDR3 DNA: TGTGCCAGCAGTATTGGGGCCTATGGCTACACCTTC
CDR3 protein: CASSIGAYGYTF

clone size: once
D gene: .
V gene: TRBV7-2
J gene: TRBJ1-2
CDR3 DNA: TGTGCCAGCAGCTCCCGAGGGGGACTGACCCTAGGCGGCTACACCTTC
CDR3 protein: CASSSRGGLTLGGYTF

clone size: .
D gene: .
V gene: TRBV19
J gene: TRBJ2-5
CDR3 DNA: TGTGCCACCCAGAAAACCCCGGGGAGCCAAGAGACCCAGTACTTC
CDR3 protein: CATQKTPGSQETQYF

clone size: .
D gene: .
V gene: TRBV9
J gene: TRBJ2-7
CDR3 DNA: TGTGCCAGCAGCGTAGCTGGGACAACCTACGAGCAGTACTTC
CDR3 protein: CASSVAGTTYEQYF

clone size: .
D gene: .
V gene: TRBV5-1
J gene: TRBJ2-7
CDR3 DNA: TGCGCCAGCAAAATCAGTGGGCTGGACGAGCAGTACTTC
CDR3 protein: CASKISGLDEQYF

clone size: .
D gene: .
V gene: TRBV6-5
J gene: TRBJ2-7
CDR3 DNA: TGTGCCAGCAGCGCGCGGGTGAGCTCCTACGAGCAGTACTTC
CDR3 protein: CASSARVSSYEQYF

clone size: .
D gene: .
V gene: TRBV10-3
J gene: TRBJ2-7
CDR3 DNA: TGTGCCATCAGAGGGCTGGGGCTACACGAGCAGTACTTC
CDR3 protein: CAIRGLGLHEQYF

clone size: .
D gene: .
V gene: TRBV6-5
J gene: TRBJ2-5
CDR3 DNA: TGTGCCAGCAGTACCCCGGGATCCTGGACCCAGTACTTC
CDR3 protein: CASSTPGSWTQYF

clone size: few
D gene: TRBD2
V gene: TRBV4-2
J gene: TRBJ2-1
CDR3 DNA: TGTGCCAGCAGCCAAGGCGGGAGTAGGGACAATGAGCAGTTCTTC
CDR3 protein: CASSQGGSRDNEQFF

clone size: few
D gene: .
V gene: TRBV28
J gene: TRBJ2-1
CDR3 DNA: TGTGCCAGCAGTTCAGGAGATAGGGGTTATCTCGGGCAGTTCTTC
CDR3 protein: CASSSGDRGYLGQFF

clone size: .
D gene: TRBD2
V gene: TRBV7-2
J gene: TRBJ2-2
CDR3 DNA: TGTGCCAGCAGCCAGCGGGGGTACACCGGGGAGCTGTTTTTT
CDR3 protein: CASSQRGYTGELFF

clone size: few
D gene: .
V gene: TRBV18
J gene: TRBJ2-5
CDR3 DNA: TGTGCCAGCTCGTTTTCCGGGTCGGAAGAGACCCAGTACTTC
CDR3 protein: CASSFSGSEETQYF

clone size: .
D gene: TRBD1
V gene: TRBV5-4
J gene: TRBJ2-3
CDR3 DNA: TGTGCCAGCAGCCCGACAGGGAGCACAGATACGCAGTATTTT
CDR3 protein: CASSPTGSTDTQYF

clone size: .
D gene: .
V gene: TRBV6-1
J gene: TRBJ2-5
CDR3 DNA: TGTGCCAGCAGTGCCTTGGCCTTCGGGGCCGTTGGAGAGACCCAGTACTTC
CDR3 protein: CASSALAFGAVGETQYF

clone size: .
D gene: TRBD1
V gene: TRBV6-1
J gene: TRBJ2-7
CDR3 DNA: TGTGCCAGCAGGGCGGGACAGGGCACCTACGAGCAGTACTTC
CDR3 protein: CASRAGQGTYEQYF

clone size: few
D gene: .
V gene: TRBV5-1
J gene: TRBJ2-2
CDR3 DNA: TGCGCCAGCAGCTTAACTGGGGATAACACCGGGGAGCTGTTTTTT
CDR3 protein: CASSLTGDNTGELFF

clone size: .
D gene: TRBD2
V gene: TRBV7-9
J gene: TRBJ2-7
CDR3 DNA: TGTGCCAGCAGCACTACTAGCGGCTCCTACGAGCAGTACTTC
CDR3 protein: CASSTTSGSYEQYF

clone size: few
D gene: TRBD1
V gene: TRBV5-4
J gene: TRBJ1-6
CDR3 DNA: TGTGCCAGCAGCTCATCAGGGGGGCGCATCTCCTATAATTCACCCCTCCACTTT
CDR3 protein: CASSSSGGRISYNSPLHF

clone size: .
D gene: .
V gene: TRBV5-6
J gene: TRBJ2-6
CDR3 DNA: TGTGCCAGCAAGCGGGCTGGGGCCAACGTCCTGACTTTC
CDR3 protein: CASKRAGANVLTF

clone size: .
D gene: .
V gene: TRBV11-2
J gene: TRBJ1-1
CDR3 DNA: TGTGCCAGCAGCAAGGGTCAGGGGAACACTGAAGCTTTCTTT
CDR3 protein: CASSKGQGNTEAFF

clone size: few
D gene: .
V gene: TRBV5-1
J gene: TRBJ2-5
CDR3 DNA: TGCGCCAGCAGCTTGACCATCAGGGGCCCGTTAGAGACCCAGTACTTC
CDR3 protein: CASSLTIRGPLETQYF